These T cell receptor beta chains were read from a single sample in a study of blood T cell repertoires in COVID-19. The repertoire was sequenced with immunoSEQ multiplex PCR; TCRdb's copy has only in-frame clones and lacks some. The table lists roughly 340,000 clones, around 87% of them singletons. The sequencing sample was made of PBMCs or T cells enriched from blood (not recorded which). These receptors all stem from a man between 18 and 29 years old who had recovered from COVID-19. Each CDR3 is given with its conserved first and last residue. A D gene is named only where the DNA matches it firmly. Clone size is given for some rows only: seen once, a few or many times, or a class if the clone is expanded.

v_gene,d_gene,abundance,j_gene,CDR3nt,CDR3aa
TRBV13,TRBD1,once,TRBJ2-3,TGTGCCAGCAGCCTTACCTCCAGGGGGACACTTAGCACAGATACGCAGTATTTT,CASSLTSRGTLSTDTQYF
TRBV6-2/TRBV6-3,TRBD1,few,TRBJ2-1,TGTGCCAGCAGTTACGCAAGTTGGACAGGGGCCCTCAAGAATGAGCAGTTCTTC,CASSYASWTGALKNEQFF
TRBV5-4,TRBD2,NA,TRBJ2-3,TGTGCCAGCAGCTCTCCGGGACTAGCGGGGGAGGTTACAGATACGCAGTATTTT,CASSSPGLAGEVTDTQYF
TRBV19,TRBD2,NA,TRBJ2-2,TGTGCCAGTAAAAGGCTAGCGGTGAACACCGGGGAGCTGTTTTTT,CASKRLAVNTGELFF
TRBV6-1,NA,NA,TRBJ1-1,TGTGCCAGCAGTGAATACCCAGGGAGGGGGTTGAACACTGAAGCTTTCTTT,CASSEYPGRGLNTEAFF
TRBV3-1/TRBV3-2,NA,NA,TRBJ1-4,TGTGCCAGCAGCCATGCGGGTCTTCTGTTTTTT,CASSHAGLLFF
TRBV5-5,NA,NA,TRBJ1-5,TGTGCCAGCAGCTCAGACAGGCAATATCAGCCCCAGCATTTT,CASSSDRQYQPQHF
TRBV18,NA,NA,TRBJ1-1,TGTGCCAGCTCACGCAGGGCGCAAATGAACACTGAAGCTTTCTTT,CASSRRAQMNTEAFF
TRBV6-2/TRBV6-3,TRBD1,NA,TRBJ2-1,TGTGCCAGCAGTTGGGGACAGGGGGGTACCTACAATGAGCAGTTCTTC,CASSWGQGGTYNEQFF
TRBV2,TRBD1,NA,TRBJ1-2,TGTGCCAGCAGTGAGGGACAGGGCATTAGGGGCTACACCTTC,CASSEGQGIRGYTF
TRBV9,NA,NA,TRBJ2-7,TGTGCCAGCAGTTCGGTAGCGTACGAGCAGTACTTC,CASSSVAYEQYF
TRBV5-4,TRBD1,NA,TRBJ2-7,TGTGCCAGCAAAGGACAGGGCGCCATCGGCGAGCAGTACTTC,CASKGQGAIGEQYF
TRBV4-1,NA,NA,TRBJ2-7,TGCGCCAGCAGCCAAGTAGCGTCGAGCTCCTACGAGCAGTACTTC,CASSQVASSSYEQYF
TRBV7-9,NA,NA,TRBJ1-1,TGTGCCAGCAGCGGGTTTGGGCTCAGGAACACTGAAGCTTTCTTT,CASSGFGLRNTEAFF
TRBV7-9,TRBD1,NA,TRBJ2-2,TGTGCCAGCAGCTGGACAGGGCCCGGCACCGGGGAGCTGTTTTTT,CASSWTGPGTGELFF
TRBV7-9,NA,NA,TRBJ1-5,TGTGCCAGCAGCTTAAACTATCAGCCCCAGCATTTT,CASSLNYQPQHF
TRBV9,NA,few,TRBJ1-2,TGTGCCAGCAGCCGGGTATATGGCTACACCTTC,CASSRVYGYTF
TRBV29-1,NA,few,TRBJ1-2,TGCAGCGTTGCAACAGGGACCTATGGCTACACCTTC,CSVATGTYGYTF
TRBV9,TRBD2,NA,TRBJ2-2,TGTGCCAGCAGCGTAACTAGCGGGGGGCCTTCCACCGGGGAGCTGTTTTTT,CASSVTSGGPSTGELFF
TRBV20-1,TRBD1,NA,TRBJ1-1,TGCAGTGCTAGTCGCCCGGACAGGGGGAACACTGAAGCTTTCTTT,CSASRPDRGNTEAFF
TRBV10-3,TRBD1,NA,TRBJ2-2,TGTGCCATCAGTGACCGCGGGACAGGGCCCGGGGAGCTGTTTTTT,CAISDRGTGPGELFF
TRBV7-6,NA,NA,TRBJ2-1,TGTGCCAGCAGCTCCGTGGGGGGACTCCAACCGGGGAATGAGCAGTTCTTC,CASSSVGGLQPGNEQFF
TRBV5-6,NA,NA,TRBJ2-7,TGTGCCAGCAGCTTGTCAGGGATGATGTACGAGCAGTACTTC,CASSLSGMMYEQYF
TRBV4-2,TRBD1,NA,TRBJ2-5,TGTGCCAGCAGCCAAGCCGGGACAGGGAGAGAGACCCAGTACTTC,CASSQAGTGRETQYF
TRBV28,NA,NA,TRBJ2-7,TGTGCCAGCAGTTTGGGGGGGCCCTACGAGCAGTACTTC,CASSLGGPYEQYF
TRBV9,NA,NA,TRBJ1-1,TGTGCCAGCAGCGCCGCAGGGTCTAAGGCTGAAGCTTTCTTT,CASSAAGSKAEAFF
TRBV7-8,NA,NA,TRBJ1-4,TGTGCCAGCAGCTTAGCAGCAGGGGTGGATGAAAAACTGTTTTTT,CASSLAAGVDEKLFF
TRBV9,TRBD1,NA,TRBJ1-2,TGTGCCAGCAGCGGACAACCGGGACAGGGGGCTGGTTATGGCTACACCTTC,CASSGQPGQGAGYGYTF
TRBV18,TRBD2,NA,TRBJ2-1,TGTGCCAGCTCAGGGGGACTAGTGGGTTACAATGAGCAGTTCTTC,CASSGGLVGYNEQFF
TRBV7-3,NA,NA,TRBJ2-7,TGTGCCAGCAGCCCCAGGGGCTACGGGAACGAGCAGTACTTC,CASSPRGYGNEQYF
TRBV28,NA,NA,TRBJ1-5,TGTGCCAGCAGCCCGACAGTGAATGATCAGCCCCAGCATTTT,CASSPTVNDQPQHF
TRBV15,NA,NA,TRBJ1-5,TGTGCCACCTCCCCCGTTGTGAGTGGGCCCCAGCATTTT,CATSPVVSGPQHF
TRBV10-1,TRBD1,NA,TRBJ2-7,TGCGCCAGCAGTGAGTCGGGGGGACAGGGGAACTACGAGCAGTACTTC,CASSESGGQGNYEQYF
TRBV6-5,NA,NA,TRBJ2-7,TGTGCCAGCAGGGGGGACTTTTACGAGCAGTACTTC,CASRGDFYEQYF
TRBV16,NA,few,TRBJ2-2,TGTGCCAGCAGCTTAAGAGAAAACACCGGGGAGCTGTTTTTT,CASSLRENTGELFF
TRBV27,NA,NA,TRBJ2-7,TGTGCCAGCAGTTTATTCCCGGGGGACGAGCAGTACTTC,CASSLFPGDEQYF
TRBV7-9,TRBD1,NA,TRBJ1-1,TGTGCCAGCAGCCAGGGGACAGGGAAGACTGAAGCTTTCTTT,CASSQGTGKTEAFF
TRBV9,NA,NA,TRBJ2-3,TGTGCCAGCAGCGTAGAGGGGCTGGGTATCACAGATACGCAGTATTTT,CASSVEGLGITDTQYF
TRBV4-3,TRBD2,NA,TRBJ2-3,TGCGCCAGCAGCCAAGGGCGACTAGCGGGATTACCAGATACGCAGTATTTT,CASSQGRLAGLPDTQYF
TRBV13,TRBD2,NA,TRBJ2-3,TGTGCCAGCAGCTTACAAGCGGGGGCGGCAGATACGCAGTATTTT,CASSLQAGAADTQYF
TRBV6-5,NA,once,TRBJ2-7,TGTGCCAGCAGTTATACGGGATACGAGCAGTACTTC,CASSYTGYEQYF
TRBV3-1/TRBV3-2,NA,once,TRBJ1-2,TGTGCCAGCAGCCAAGACGGAGCTAGCTACACCTTC,CASSQDGASYTF
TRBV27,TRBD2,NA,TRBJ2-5,TGTGCCAGCTCATCAGCGGGAGTAGGGGAGACCCAGTACTTC,CASSSAGVGETQYF
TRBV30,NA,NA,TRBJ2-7,TGTGCCTGGAGTCGGGGCTCCTACGAGCAGTACTTC,CAWSRGSYEQYF
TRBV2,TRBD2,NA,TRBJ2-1,TGTGCCAGCAGTGATTTAGCGGGGCTCTACAATGAGCAGTTCTTC,CASSDLAGLYNEQFF
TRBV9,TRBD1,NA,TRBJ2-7,TGTGCCAGCAGCCTTCGACAGGGATCAGGCGAGCAGTACTTC,CASSLRQGSGEQYF
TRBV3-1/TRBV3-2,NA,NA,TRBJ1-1,TGTGCCAGCGGCCTAACGGGCACTGAAGCTTTCTTT,CASGLTGTEAFF
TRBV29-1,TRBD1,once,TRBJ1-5,TGCAGCGTTGGGATGACAGGGTGGGGCCAGAATCAGCCCCAGCATTTT,CSVGMTGWGQNQPQHF
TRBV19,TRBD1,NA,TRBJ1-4,TGTGCCAGTTCCCCAACAGGGGAGTTTTATGAAAAACTGTTTTTT,CASSPTGEFYEKLFF
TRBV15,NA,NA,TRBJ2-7,TGTGCCACCAGCAGAGGAGGGTTTGGCTACGAGCAGTACTTC,CATSRGGFGYEQYF
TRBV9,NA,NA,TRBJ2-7,TGTGCCAGCAGCGTGGACTATTACGACGAGCAGTACTTC,CASSVDYYDEQYF
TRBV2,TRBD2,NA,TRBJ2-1,TGTGCCAGCAGTGAACCCGGGGGGGCCTTTATTTACAATGAGCAGTTCTTC,CASSEPGGAFIYNEQFF
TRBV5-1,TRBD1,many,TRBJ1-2,TGCGCCAGCAGCTTCCCAGGGGGTAACTATGGCTACACCTTC,CASSFPGGNYGYTF
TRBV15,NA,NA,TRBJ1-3,TGTGCCACCAGCAGAGAATGGGCAGGGCGCGGAAACACCATATATTTT,CATSREWAGRGNTIYF
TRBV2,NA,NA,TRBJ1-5,TGTGCCAGCAACATCCTCAAAGGCAATCAGCCCCAGCATTTT,CASNILKGNQPQHF